This section outlines one TCR beta chain sequence together with its context. It has no known antigen specificity. No clone much larger than this one lies a single base away; base qualities are absent. These data are taken from a study of control samples from healthy donors and cancer patients (dated by TCRdb to 2018 to 2020). Libraries were constructed by the immunoSEQ multiplex PCR assay. As stored in TCRdb, this immuneACCESS dataset retains in-frame rearrangements with V and J assigned. A fraction of the clones does not appear; measured against another copy, unresolved V genes explain less than half of the discrepancy, and the remainder lacks a known reason. This sample gives under 200,000 clones in total; 96% of them show up just once. Of the sample, 1% falls within the top ten clones. The CDR3 measures 12 amino acids from cysteine to phenylalanine. CDR3 DNA only is kept here, 36 bases in frame from base 1. Trimming takes 3 bases from V and 5 bases from J, and the germline ends sit 8 bases apart.

The chain is assembled from TRBV12-3 or TRBV12-4 and TRBJ2-7; no D gene call is confident. The source material was blood. The receptor was isolated from a woman younger than 45 in good health. The encoded CDR3 is CASSFGSNEQYF. Here is the DNA: TGTGCCAGCAGTTTTGGGTCCAACGAGCAGTACTTC.